A single sample is the source of the 23 T cell receptor beta chains below, sequenced in a study of T cells in localized non-small cell lung cancer (dated by TCRdb to the early 2020s). Libraries came from the immunoSEQ multiplex PCR assay. TCRdb limited this immuneACCESS table to in-frame rearrangements with V and J called. A share of clones is missing; checked studies link under half to unresolved V genes, and the rest is unexplained. For this sample the table gives some 49,000 clones, of which around 86% were detected only once. The ten most abundant clones make up approximately 17% of the sample. Sequencing used peripheral blood mononuclear cells, obtained before any cancer treatment. These receptors were obtained from a man aged 35-69 years with stage III lung adenocarcinoma.

This chain joins TRBV7-3 and TRBJ2-7; 12 bases align to TRBD2. The length of the CDR3 is 18 residues. V was pared by 5 bases and J by 2 bases, with 13 bases of the junction left unmatched. CDR1 SGHTA and CDR2 FQGTGA come from the germline V gene. This CDR3 reads CASSPSPTSGGLTYEQYF. CDR3 DNA: TGTGCCAGCAGCCCATCCCCGACTAGCGGGGGCCTAACCTACGAGCAGTACTTC.

The chain links TRBV7-9 to TRBJ2-7; the D call may be TRBD1 or TRBD2 (6 bases each). Germline loops: CDR1 SEHNR, CDR2 FQNEAQ (reference sequence). This CDR3 contains 14 residues. V lost 4 bases and J lost 2, with 12 bases in between. The CDR3 protein is CASSWKGGTYEQYF. In DNA, the CDR3 is TGTGCCAGCAGCTGGAAGGGGGGCACCTACGAGCAGTACTTC. The full variable domain, in which reference TRBV7-9 and TRBJ2-7 provide the parts outside the CDR3, is DTGVSQNPRHKITKRGQNVTFRCDPISEHNRLYWYRQTLGQGPEFLTYFQNEAQLEKSRLLSDRFSAERPKGSFSTLEIQRTEQGDSAMYLCASSWKGGTYEQYFGPGTRLTVT.

The chain employs TRBV19 and TRBJ1-5; D is undetermined. V was cut by 9 bases and J by 5 bases, with 14 bases left in between. The CDR3 contains 13 residues. In germline, CDR1 is LNHDA, CDR2 SQIVND (reference sequence). This CDR3 is CASREDAYQPQHF. The CDR3 nucleotides are TGTGCCAGCCGAGAGGATGCCTATCAGCCCCAGCATTTT. Using reference TRBV19 and TRBJ1-5 for the parts outside the CDR3, the full variable domain is DGGITQSPKYLFRKEGQNVTLSCEQNLNHDAMYWYRQDPGQGLRLIYYSQIVNDFQKGDIAEGYSVSREKKESFPLTVTSAQKNPTAFYLCASREDAYQPQHFGDGTRLSIL.

About this clone itself: Compared with germline, one end of the junction differs, possibly owing to a read error. V is TRBV7-7 and J is TRBJ2-5, with D unclear. Germline assignment: CDR1 SSHAT and CDR2 FNYEAQ (reference sequence). This CDR3 is built from 14 residues. CDR3 amino acids: CASSLGRLQETQYF. In nucleotides, the CDR3 is TGTGCTAGCAGCTTAGGGCGGCTGCAAGAGACCCAGTACTTC.

V usage is TRBV10-3 and J usage is TRBJ1-5, with D possibly TRBD1 on 6 matching bases. CDR1 and CDR2 (germline): ENHRY, SYGVKD. The CDR3 consists of 13 residues. Trimming removed 3 bases at V and 7 bases at J, with 10 bases between. DNA of the CDR3: TGTGCCATCAGTGACGGCGACAGGCAGCCCCAGCATTTT. Translation: CAISDGDRQPQHF.

This CDR3 is CASSIARLTYEQYF. The CDR3 DNA sequence: TGTGCCAGTAGTATAGCCCGACTAACCTACGAGCAGTACTTC. The chain combines TRBV19 with TRBJ2-7, with D possibly being TRBD2 (5 bases). V was cut by 1 base and J by 2 bases, with 9 bases left in between. CDR3 length equals 14 residues. Germline V CDR1 and CDR2: LNHDA, SQIVND (reference sequence).

V and J are TRBV27 and TRBJ2-1; D assignment may be TRBD1 or TRBD2 (5 bases each). In germline, CDR1 is MNHEY, CDR2 SMNVEV (reference sequence). Trimming stripped 4 bases from V and 3 bases from J, with 7 bases between. This CDR3 is 13 amino acids long. The CDR3 nucleotides read TGTGCCAGCAGTTGGGGGAGCTACAATGAGCAGTTCTTC. Its translation: CASSWGSYNEQFF.

The chain uses TRBV7-9 and TRBJ2-1, with D perhaps matching TRBD1 or TRBD2 (5 bases each). The germline CDR1 and CDR2 sequences are SEHNR and FQNEAQ (reference sequence). V lost 6 bases to trimming and J lost 0 bases, with 15 bases between them. The CDR3 consists of 16 residues. CDR3 nucleotide sequence: TGTGCCAGCAGTATAACGTCAGGGAGCTCCTACAATGAGCAGTTCTTC. This codes for CASSITSGSSYNEQFF.

The chain employs TRBV9 and TRBJ2-1, with 10 bases matching TRBD2. From germline, CDR1 is SGDLS and CDR2 YYNGEE. J was trimmed by 7 bases and V by 0 bases; bases with no gene match: 7. The CDR3 covers 16 residues. The CDR3 DNA follows: TGTGCCAGCAGCGTAGATCCTAGCGGGGGCCCAAATGAGCAGTTCTTC. It translates to CASSVDPSGGPNEQFF.

There are a few counts of this clone. This rearrangement joins TRBV7-2 to TRBJ1-1; 7 bases are a match to TRBD1. Germline loops: CDR1 SGHTA, CDR2 FQGNSA. V dropped 7 bases and J dropped 7; count of bases not matched to a gene: 6. The length of the CDR3 is 12 residues. The CDR3 DNA reads as TGTGCCAGCAACCTCCGGGACAGTGAAGCTTTCTTT. Translated: CASNLRDSEAFF. The variable domain in full, with the rest retrieved from reference TRBV7-2 and TRBJ1-1, is GAGVSQSPSNKVTEKGKDVELRCDPISGHTALYWYRQSLGQGLEFLIYFQGNSAPDKSGLPSDRFSAERTGGSVSTLTIQRTQQEDSAVYLCASNLRDSEAFFGQGTRLTVV.

The CDR3 sequence: CASSENLNQARTQYF. As DNA, the CDR3 is TGCGCCAGCAGTGAGAATCTTAACCAAGCCCGGACCCAGTACTTC. This chain uses TRBV10-1 with TRBJ2-5, with D unresolved. In germline, CDR1 is WNHNN, CDR2 SYGVQD (reference sequence). V lost 2 bases and J lost 7, with 17 bases in between. The CDR3 spans 15 residues.

This clone is classed as medium-sized. The V gene is TRBV9, the J gene TRBJ2-1; D is unresolved. The germline V gene has CDR1 SGDLS and CDR2 YYNGEE. The CDR3 totals 13 residues. The germline V and J ends were trimmed by 0 bases and 5 bases, with 6 bases remaining between them. In nucleotides, the CDR3 is TGTGCCAGCAGCGTAGTACAGCACAATGAGCAGTTCTTC. This gives the protein CASSVVQHNEQFF.

The genes are TRBV28 and TRBJ1-3, with 9 bases aligning to TRBD1. The CDR3 is made up of 15 amino acids. CDR1 MDHEN and CDR2 SYDVKM come from the germline V gene. The trim removed 6 bases at V and 3 bases at J, leaving 6 bases unmatched. The CDR3 here is CASSPGDRDGNTIYF. CDR3 sequence (DNA): TGTGCCAGCAGCCCCGGGGACAGGGATGGAAACACCATATATTTT.

As concerns this clone: Distinct nucleotide sequences in the sample also encode this CDR3. The CDR3, as DNA: TGTGCCACCAGTCGAGACAGGGGCAATCAGCCCCAGCATTTT. As protein: CATSRDRGNQPQHF. V is TRBV15 and J is TRBJ1-5; 7 bases fit TRBD1. Germline V gene lookup returns CDR1 LNHNV and CDR2 YYDKDF (reference sequence). The CDR3 consists of 14 residues. The V gene end was trimmed by 6 bases and the J gene end by 2 bases; junction bases not matched to a gene: 4.

The gene calls are TRBV19 and TRBJ2-1; 7 nucleotides align to TRBD2. The V segment lost 5 bases and the J segment 8 bases; nucleotides outside the gene matches: 18. The CDR3 loop spans 17 amino acids. Germline V gene data show CDR1 as LNHDA and CDR2 as SQIVND (reference sequence). The DNA for the CDR3 is TGTGCCAGTAGTCAGACTTCCCGGGGAGGGTTAGACGATGAGCAGTTCTTC. Residues: CASSQTSRGGLDDEQFF.

This clone has a handful of counts. The genes are TRBV5-6 and TRBJ1-1; D remains ambiguous. With 0 bases removed from V and 4 bases from J, the gap between germline ends came to 10 bases. The CDR3 totals 14 residues. Germline V gene data show CDR1 as SGHDT and CDR2 as YYEEEE. Here the CDR3 DNA reads TGTGCCAGCAGCTTGGTTCAGCCGGGCACTGAAGCTTTCTTT. It yields the protein CASSLVQPGTEAFF.

The chain links TRBV5-6 to TRBJ2-2, with no clear D. Trimming shortened V by 3 bases and J by 6 bases, and 12 bases separated the two germline ends. CDR3 length: 14 residues. Germline lookup yields CDR1 SGHDT and CDR2 YYEEEE. This chain's CDR3 is CASSYLNAAGELFF. CDR3 coding DNA: TGTGCCAGCAGCTATCTGAACGCCGCCGGGGAGCTGTTTTTT.

The chain employs TRBV5-6 and TRBJ2-5, with TRBD1 identical over 7 bases. Germline V CDR1 and CDR2: SGHDT, YYEEEE. The CDR3 consists of 13 residues. Trimming took 2 bases from V and 4 from J; bases not matched to a gene: 2. The CDR3 spells CASSLEGAETQYF. The CDR3 region has the DNA TGTGCCAGCAGCTTAGAGGGGGCAGAGACCCAGTACTTC.

This clone was detected once. CDR3 nucleotide sequence: TGTGCCAGCAGCCCGACTGCTAGCGGATTCTCCTACTACGAGCAGTACTTC. It is translated as CASSPTASGFSYYEQYF. V usage is TRBV5-4 and J usage is TRBJ2-7, with 7 bases fitting TRBD2. V was pared by 4 bases and J by 3 bases, with 16 bases of the junction left unmatched. Germline lookup yields CDR1 SGHNT and CDR2 YYREEE (reference sequence). The CDR3 sequence is 17 residues long. Using reference TRBV5-4 and TRBJ2-7 for the parts outside the CDR3, the full variable domain is ETGVTQSPTHLIKTRGQQVTLRCSSQSGHNTVSWYQQALGQGPQFIFQYYREEENGRGNFPPRFSGLQFPNYSSELNVNALELDDSALYLCASSPTASGFSYYEQYFGPGTRLTVT.

This chain joins TRBV10-3 and TRBJ2-7, with D possibly matching TRBD1 (6 bases). Per germline, CDR1 ENHRY and CDR2 SYGVKD. Trimming left V 5 bases short and J 3 bases short, with 11 bases between. The CDR3 has 13 amino acids. The CDR3 DNA reads TGTGCCATCAGTCAGAGGACAGACTACGAGCAGTACTTC. This gives the protein CAISQRTDYEQYF.

V gene TRBV18 combines with J gene TRBJ1-2, with a tentative D call TRBD1 (6 bases). Germline CDR1 and CDR2: KGHSH and LQKENI. The CDR3 extends over 14 amino acids. The V gene lost 3 bases and the J gene lost 5 bases, with 13 bases spanning the gap. The CDR3 is CASSPTGTEYGYTF. The CDR3 nucleotides are TGTGCCAGCTCACCTACAGGGACGGAGTATGGCTACACCTTC. Filled out from reference TRBV18 and TRBJ1-2, the complete variable domain reads NAGVMQNPRHLVRRRGQEARLRCSPMKGHSHVYWYRQLPEEGLKFMVYLQKENIIDESGMPKERFSAEFPKEGPSILRIQQVVRGDSAAYFCASSPTGTEYGYTFGSGTRLTVV.

The chain uses TRBV5-5 and TRBJ2-3; possible D gene TRBD2, 5 bases. Between the trimmed V and J ends, which lost 5 bases and 0 bases, there was a span of 10 bases. The CDR3 has 14 amino acids. Germline CDR1 and CDR2: SGHKS and YYEKEE (reference sequence). CDR3 coding DNA: TGTGCCAGCAGGACACTAGTGAGCACAGATACGCAGTATTTT. Amino acid sequence: CASRTLVSTDTQYF.

This clone appeared a single time. The chain has TRBV19 and TRBJ1-1; no clear D gene. CDR1 is LNHDA and CDR2 is SQIVND in the germline V gene (reference sequence). V gave up 3 bases and J gave up 3 bases, with 20 bases separating them. This CDR3 has 17 residues. In nucleotides, the CDR3 is TGTGCCAGTAGTATCCTCCCGCGCGCAGGACGATACACTGAAGCTTTCTTT. It specifies CASSILPRAGRYTEAFF.